The clone carrying this T cell receptor (beta chain) was picked up a small number of times. This sample stems from a study of regulatory T cells in long-lasting Graves disease. The time point was: newly diagnosed GD, antithyroid drugs for less than 3 months. From PBMCs, RNA was extracted and then used to make the TCR library. V lost 0 bases and J lost 7, with 11 bases in between. The CDR3 spans 15 residues. CDR1 is SGHRS and CDR2 is YFSETQ in the germline V gene. Arm-PCR of CDR3 regions and iRepertoire HTBI primers were the basis on which TCR beta libraries were built. In the original workflow: Identified segments across samples numbered about 64 TRBV and over 13 TRBJ. From the multiplex PCR reads, TCRdb called clonotypes with MiXCR, one entry per CDR3 protein. TCRdb, not the authors, supplied the V and J calls. Of roughly 360,000 distinct CDR3 sequences listed, about 12% were seen once; the top ten hold about 20%.

These data were also reused for a study on T cells in Graves' hyperthyroidism and ophthalmopathy.

The sample here was peripheral blood mononuclear cells (PBMCs), taken at new diagnosis, from a patient treated with antithyroid drugs. The clonotype originates from a woman aged 18-29 years with Graves disease. The V call is TRBV5-1, the J call TRBJ1-6, with D maybe TRBD1 (5 bases). CDR3 in amino acids: CASSLGEGRNSPLHF. CDR3 DNA sequence: TGCGCCAGCAGCTTGGGCGAGGGGAGAAATTCACCCCTCCACTTT.